These T cell receptor beta chains were read from a single sample in a study of blood T cell repertoires in COVID-19. Data came from immunoSEQ multiplex PCR; TCRdb stores just in-frame clones and leaves some out. Among over 80,000 clones, approximately 86% were seen once, and the ten largest hold 10%. Sequenced: peripheral blood. All receptors derive from a man in his fifties or sixties with acute or convalescent COVID-19. Each CDR3 is given with its conserved first and last residue. The D gene is left open where the match is weak. Size is stated for part of the rows, as once, few or many counts, or as a class when the clone is expanded.

size: .; D: TRBD1; J: TRBJ2-2; V: TRBV14; DNA: TGTGCCAGCAGCCACCGGGACAGCAACACCGGGGAGCTGTTTTTT; CDR3: CASSHRDSNTGELFF
size: .; D: .; J: TRBJ2-5; V: TRBV19; DNA: TGTGCCAGTAGTATTGGGTATACAGCAGAGACCCAGTACTTC; CDR3: CASSIGYTAETQYF
size: .; D: .; J: TRBJ2-1; V: TRBV29-1; DNA: TGCAGCGCGGCCAATTCCAGAGGCAATGAGCAGTTCTTC; CDR3: CSAANSRGNEQFF
size: few; D: .; J: TRBJ1-6; V: TRBV19; DNA: TGTGCCAGTAGTACGAACAGGGCCAATAATTCACCCCTCCACTTT; CDR3: CASSTNRANNSPLHF
size: once; D: TRBD1; J: TRBJ1-1; V: TRBV6-6; DNA: TGTGCCAGCAGTCCAAAACAGGGGGCAGGCACTGAAGCTTTCTTT; CDR3: CASSPKQGAGTEAFF
size: .; D: .; J: TRBJ2-2; V: TRBV4-1; DNA: TGCGCCAGCAGCCAACCCGGTCGGACCGGGGAGCTGTTTTTT; CDR3: CASSQPGRTGELFF
size: .; D: .; J: TRBJ2-3; V: TRBV14; DNA: TGTGCCAGCAGTCCCACCCAGGATACGCAGTATTTT; CDR3: CASSPTQDTQYF
size: .; D: .; J: TRBJ2-7; V: TRBV4-1; DNA: TGCGCCAGCAGCCAAGAGACAACGGATTACTACGAGCAGTACTTC; CDR3: CASSQETTDYYEQYF
size: .; D: TRBD1; J: TRBJ1-1; V: TRBV28; DNA: TGTGCCAGCAGTCCGCGACAGGGGAATACTGAAGCTTTCTTT; CDR3: CASSPRQGNTEAFF
size: .; D: TRBD1; J: TRBJ2-2; V: TRBV2; DNA: TGTGCCAGCAGGATCGGACAGGGGGTGGCCGGGGAGCTGTTTTTT; CDR3: CASRIGQGVAGELFF
size: .; D: .; J: TRBJ2-2; V: TRBV2; DNA: TGTGCCAGCACCCGGAACACCGGGGAGCTGTTTTTT; CDR3: CASTRNTGELFF
size: .; D: .; J: TRBJ2-2; V: TRBV7-8; DNA: TGTGCCAGCAGAGAACAGGGAATCACCGGGGAGCTGTTTTTT; CDR3: CASREQGITGELFF
size: .; D: TRBD2; J: TRBJ2-5; V: TRBV7-8; DNA: TGTGCCAGCAGCTTTTCGACTAGCGGGATTCCTTTTTCACAGTACTTC; CDR3: CASSFSTSGIPFSQYF
size: few; D: TRBD1; J: TRBJ1-2; V: TRBV5-4; DNA: TGTGCCAGCAGACAGGACAGGGGCCCTTATGGCTACACCTTC; CDR3: CASRQDRGPYGYTF
size: .; D: .; J: TRBJ2-1; V: TRBV5-4; DNA: TGTGCCAGCAGCTTTGGGGCCAGCAATGAGCAGTTCTTC; CDR3: CASSFGASNEQFF
size: .; D: .; J: TRBJ1-1; V: TRBV10-3; DNA: TGTGCCATCAGTGAGCGGGGGGACGGAGCTGAAGCTTTCTTT; CDR3: CAISERGDGAEAFF
size: .; D: TRBD2; J: TRBJ2-7; V: TRBV9; DNA: TGTGCCAGCAGCGTAGGGGAGCGGGATATCGAGCAGTACTTC; CDR3: CASSVGERDIEQYF
size: .; D: .; J: TRBJ2-6; V: TRBV3-1/TRBV3-2; DNA: TGTGCCAGCAGCTTACAGGGAGCTCTCTCTGGGGCCAACGTCCTGACTTTC; CDR3: CASSLQGALSGANVLTF
size: .; D: .; J: TRBJ2-7; V: TRBV25-1; DNA: TGTGCCAGCAGTGGCGACTACGAGCAGTACTTC; CDR3: CASSGDYEQYF
size: once; D: .; J: TRBJ2-6; V: TRBV25-1; DNA: TGTGCCAGCATCGGGAGCTCTGGGGCCAACGTCCTGACTTTC; CDR3: CASIGSSGANVLTF
size: .; D: TRBD1; J: TRBJ2-1; V: TRBV27; DNA: TGTGCCAGCAACCTAGGACAGGGATACTACAATGAGCAGTTCTTC; CDR3: CASNLGQGYYNEQFF
size: .; D: TRBD2; J: TRBJ2-1; V: TRBV5-1; DNA: TGCGCCAGCAGCTCGGGACTAGCCCATCACAATGAGCAGTTCTTC; CDR3: CASSSGLAHHNEQFF
size: .; D: .; J: TRBJ2-7; V: TRBV30; DNA: TGTGCCTGGTCCACCAACCTGAGCGGGCGCAACGAGCAGTACTTC; CDR3: CAWSTNLSGRNEQYF
size: .; D: TRBD1; J: TRBJ2-1; V: TRBV19; DNA: TGTGCCAGTAGTATACGGACAGGGGTAAGGGAGCAGTTCTTC; CDR3: CASSIRTGVREQFF
size: .; D: .; J: TRBJ2-6; V: TRBV25-1; DNA: TGTGCCAGCAGCCCTGACAGGACCGGGGCCAACGTCCTGACTTTC; CDR3: CASSPDRTGANVLTF
size: .; D: TRBD1; J: TRBJ2-7; V: TRBV6-5; DNA: TGTGCCAGCAGTTCTCTGACAGGGGGCGAGCAGTACTTC; CDR3: CASSSLTGGEQYF
size: .; D: TRBD2; J: TRBJ2-7; V: TRBV3-1/TRBV3-2; DNA: TGTGCCAGCAAGGGCGGGGGACGCTACGAGCAGTACTTC; CDR3: CASKGGGRYEQYF
size: .; D: .; J: TRBJ2-6; V: TRBV5-1; DNA: TGCGCCAGCAGACACGGCGGCTTCTCTGGGGCCAACGTCCTGACTTTC; CDR3: CASRHGGFSGANVLTF
size: .; D: .; J: TRBJ1-1; V: TRBV9; DNA: TGTGCCAGCAGCCCAATCGACAGAAGGAACACTGAAGCTTTCTTT; CDR3: CASSPIDRRNTEAFF
size: .; D: .; J: TRBJ2-7; V: TRBV15; DNA: TGTGCCACCAGCAGAGAGGCTCCAGGGAATATCCACGAGCAGTACTTC; CDR3: CATSREAPGNIHEQYF
size: few; D: TRBD1; J: TRBJ2-7; V: TRBV10-3; DNA: TGTGCCATCAGTGCTGGGACAGACTACGAGCAGTACTTC; CDR3: CAISAGTDYEQYF
size: .; D: .; J: TRBJ2-1; V: TRBV29-1; DNA: TGCAGCGTTGGTCGACAGGTATCCTACAATGAGCAGTTCTTC; CDR3: CSVGRQVSYNEQFF
size: .; D: .; J: TRBJ1-1; V: TRBV5-1; DNA: TGCGCCAGCAGCTTGAATGCCCGGGGAGGAAACACTGAAGCTTTCTTT; CDR3: CASSLNARGGNTEAFF
size: .; D: .; J: TRBJ2-3; V: TRBV7-6; DNA: TGTGCCAGCAGCTTAGCCTCCTCGCGACTTAGCACAGATACGCAGTATTTT; CDR3: CASSLASSRLSTDTQYF
size: .; D: .; J: TRBJ2-1; V: TRBV7-9; DNA: TGTGCCAGCAGCCCGGGGGGACAGGCCTACAATGAGCAGTTCTTC; CDR3: CASSPGGQAYNEQFF
size: .; D: TRBD1; J: TRBJ1-4; V: TRBV19; DNA: TGTGCCAGTATCCCTCGGGGACAGGGGTCTGAAAAACTGTTTTTT; CDR3: CASIPRGQGSEKLFF
size: .; D: TRBD2; J: TRBJ2-7; V: TRBV28; DNA: TGTGCCAGCAGTTCTCTAGCGGGAGGGCCAGGAGAGCAGTACTTC; CDR3: CASSSLAGGPGEQYF
size: .; D: .; J: TRBJ2-1; V: TRBV29-1; DNA: TGCAGCGCCACGTTAGGGGGATCCAACAATGAGCAGTTCTTC; CDR3: CSATLGGSNNEQFF
size: .; D: TRBD1; J: TRBJ1-2; V: TRBV7-2; DNA: TGTGCCAGCACCTACTCAGGGGGCGCGTTCAGTGGCTACACCTTC; CDR3: CASTYSGGAFSGYTF
size: .; D: .; J: TRBJ2-1; V: TRBV7-9; DNA: TGTGCCAGCAGGGACAGGGGGCTGTTAGCGGGAGGGCCCGACAATGAGCAGTTCTTC; CDR3: CASRDRGLLAGGPDNEQFF
size: .; D: .; J: TRBJ1-2; V: TRBV27; DNA: TGTGCCAGCAGTTTAAAGGGGGGGCCTAACTATGGCTACACCTTC; CDR3: CASSLKGGPNYGYTF
size: .; D: TRBD1; J: TRBJ1-2; V: TRBV10-3; DNA: TGTGCCATAAGGTGGAGAGAGGGGGCGAACTATGGCTACACCTTC; CDR3: CAIRWREGANYGYTF
size: once; D: TRBD1; J: TRBJ2-2; V: TRBV24-1; DNA: TGTGCCACCAGTGATCAGACAGGGGCGAACACCGGGGAGCTGTTTTTT; CDR3: CATSDQTGANTGELFF
size: .; D: .; J: TRBJ2-1; V: TRBV6-5; DNA: TGTGCCAGCAGTCCATGGTCTTATGGGCCCAATGAGCAGTTCTTC; CDR3: CASSPWSYGPNEQFF
size: few; D: .; J: TRBJ2-1; V: TRBV3-1/TRBV3-2; DNA: TGTGCCAGCAGCCAAGGGACTATAATAAATGAGCAGTTCTTC; CDR3: CASSQGTIINEQFF
size: .; D: .; J: TRBJ2-1; V: TRBV7-2; DNA: TGTGCCAGCAGCTTAGTGTTCCCTAGCAATGAGCAGTTCTTC; CDR3: CASSLVFPSNEQFF
size: .; D: .; J: TRBJ1-4; V: TRBV20-1; DNA: TGCAGTGCTAGTCCGGGAGGGGTTGAAAAACTGTTTTTT; CDR3: CSASPGGVEKLFF
size: .; D: .; J: TRBJ2-5; V: TRBV18; DNA: TGTGCCAGCTCACCACCGGCCAGGGGCGCACGAGAGACCCAGTACTTC; CDR3: CASSPPARGARETQYF
size: .; D: TRBD1; J: TRBJ2-1; V: TRBV15; DNA: TGTGCCACCAGCACCGAGACAGGGGGTCCGGTCAATGAGCAGTTCTTC; CDR3: CATSTETGGPVNEQFF
size: .; D: .; J: TRBJ2-5; V: TRBV14; DNA: TGTGCCAGCAGCCAAGACCTAATCACAGAGACCCAGTACTTC; CDR3: CASSQDLITETQYF
size: few; D: TRBD2; J: TRBJ2-7; V: TRBV18; DNA: TGTGCCAGCTCACCACAAGGTAGCGGGAACGAGCAGTACTTC; CDR3: CASSPQGSGNEQYF
size: few; D: .; J: TRBJ2-5; V: TRBV5-1; DNA: TGCGCCAGCAGCTTGGGGCTAGCTCTCCAAGAGACCCAGTACTTC; CDR3: CASSLGLALQETQYF
size: .; D: TRBD2; J: TRBJ2-1; V: TRBV11-2; DNA: TGTGCCAGCACCAGGACTAGCGTTAACGTTGAGCAGTTCTTC; CDR3: CASTRTSVNVEQFF
size: .; D: .; J: TRBJ1-2; V: TRBV19; DNA: TGTGCCAGTAGTATAGCGGGGGTCGGCTACACCTTC; CDR3: CASSIAGVGYTF
size: medium-sized; D: TRBD1; J: TRBJ1-4; V: TRBV5-6; DNA: TGTGCCAGCAGCGGGGACAGGGGGCTTGAAAAACTGTTTTTT; CDR3: CASSGDRGLEKLFF
size: .; D: TRBD1; J: TRBJ2-1; V: TRBV27; DNA: TGTGCCACTTCGGGACAGGGACACGATGAGCAGTTCTTC; CDR3: CATSGQGHDEQFF
size: .; D: TRBD2; J: TRBJ2-4; V: TRBV6-5; DNA: TGTGCCAGCAGCTATTCGGCGTCGGGGGGAAACATTCAGTACTTC; CDR3: CASSYSASGGNIQYF
size: few; D: .; J: TRBJ2-4; V: TRBV29-1; DNA: TGCAGCGTTGAGGTCCCCCTGAGGGCCAAAAACATTCAGTACTTC; CDR3: CSVEVPLRAKNIQYF
size: .; D: .; J: TRBJ2-7; V: TRBV7-7; DNA: TGTGCCAGCAGCCCAGAACTAGCAACCGGGACCAGGAACGAGCAGTACTTC; CDR3: CASSPELATGTRNEQYF
size: .; D: TRBD1; J: TRBJ2-7; V: TRBV5-6; DNA: TGTGCCAGCAGCTTGATCCCAGAACAGGGGTGGGGCGAGCAGTACTTC; CDR3: CASSLIPEQGWGEQYF